The clone carrying this T cell receptor (beta chain) showed up many times. Its antigen is unknown. Germline CDR1 reads SGHDN; CDR2 reads FVKESK. The CDR3 covers 16 residues. V lost 11 bases, J lost 0 bases, and 22 bases lay in between. As it was prepared, the TCRbeta library received unique molecular identifiers. TCRdb redid the calling of the PCR reads with MiXCR, one entry per CDR3 protein. The table includes approximately 240,000 distinct CDR3 sequences, roughly 11% detected once. The entry originates in a study of T-cell reconstitution after alpha-beta-depleted transplantation in children. Study-level results: Where alpha-beta T cells came from about two months after transplant was reportedly several hundred expanded graft clones.

Sequenced material: PBMCs, taken before TCRalphabeta/CD19-depleted stem cell transplant. The chain is built from TRBV14 and TRBJ1-1, with D hard to call. The clonotype comes from a child less than two years old with acute myeloid leukemia, due to receive a stem cell transplant. CDR3: CALQRDLVVMNTEAFF. For the CDR3, the DNA is TGTGCCCTCCAAAGGGATTTGGTAGTCATGAACACTGAAGCTTTCTTT.